The entry below gives a single TCR beta chain sequence along with its context. Its antigen is still unknown. With a much larger clone just one base away, this may be a read error. Libraries were prepared through multiplex PCR. The reads were generated on an Illumina HiSeq 4000. To build TCR beta libraries, CDR3 regions were amplified by Arm-PCR using iRepertoire HTBI primers. Before sequencing, the PCR products went through gel purification. On the authors' methods: Gene usage analysis of CDR3 amino acid clonotypes relied on the roughly 67 TRBV and 14 TRBJ segments identified across samples. Filtered high-quality paired reads were merged into contigs using COPE and FqMerger. BLAST was used to align contigs to IMGT TRBV, TRBD and TRBJ reference genes, and CDR3 was defined according to IMGT. Highly expanded clones were defined as clonotypes with a frequency above 0.1%. Shannon entropy was used to measure repertoire diversity, and the Gini coefficient was used to measure V-J evenness. A clonotype was considered public if more than one individual shared it. TCRdb redid the processing of the public reads, applying fastp at Q25 and MiXCR, and retained in-frame beta chains. Rows are combined by CDR3 protein, so each entry shows the most common genes and DNA. The V and J calls follow TCRdb's processing rather than the paper's. The sample includes a few hundred thousand distinct CDR3 sequences, with roughly 19% observed a single time. The ten largest clones add up to 10% to 15% of the sample.

The time point label of this sample denotes: newly diagnosed GD, antithyroid drugs for less than 3 months. For both TCR sequencing and RNA sequencing, RNA was extracted from PBMCs using TRIzol. The diagnosis of Graves' disease was made according to American Thyroid Association guidelines. Recruitment of patients was carried out at an endocrinology department in Xi'an, China. Each patient gave around 9.2 milliliters of peripheral blood, collected in an EDTA anticoagulant tube. Ficoll Paque Plus density gradient separation was used to isolate PBMCs, and no additional T cell sorting was done. An Agilent 2100 Bioanalyzer and agarose gel were used to check RNA quality, and a NanoDrop 2000 was used to measure RNA concentration. The CDR3 goes from the cysteine to the phenylalanine over 12 residues. Only the CDR3 region is kept as DNA, spanning 36 bases read in frame from base 1. The germline V gene (reference sequence) sets CDR1 to GTSNPN and CDR2 to SVGIG.

This record belongs to a study of regulatory T cells in long-lasting Graves disease (dated by TCRdb to the early 2020s). Broadly, across the study: Newly diagnosed Graves' disease patients had taken antithyroid drugs for less than 3 months. The study took place in China and was registered as a clinical trial. This study used TCR sequencing and RNA sequencing of peripheral blood to compare persistent Graves' disease patients against newly diagnosed Graves' disease patients. A total of about 35 samples underwent TCR sequencing, from 13 patients with persistent Graves' disease and roughly 20 patients with newly diagnosed Graves' disease.

Findings and caveats that apply to the study as a whole: Patients with persistent disease shared more public clonotypes (around 2,700) than newly diagnosed patients did (approximately 1,000). As a limitation, the authors acknowledged that the small sample size may reduce accuracy. Only the TCR beta chain was sequenced and analyzed. Peripheral blood alone was examined, since thyroid tissue, which constituted the primary lesion, could not be accessed. Compared with newly diagnosed patients, patients with persistent Graves' disease had lower TCR Shannon entropy and fewer highly expanded clones, which suggests clonal expansion. Persistent disease showed preferential use of TRBV28, TRBJ1-2 and TRBJ2-5, whereas newly diagnosed disease favored TRBV20-1 and TRBJ2-1.

These same records also appear under a second study, on T cells in Graves' hyperthyroidism and ophthalmopathy. As the second study states: A patient counted as having stable Graves' hyperthyroidism if no progression to ophthalmopathy occurred over 18 months of follow-up. Hyperthyroidism patients were newly diagnosed, had a disease duration of under 2 months, and were aged 18 to 65 years. The study excluded patients with uncontrolled infections, other autoimmune diseases, pregnancy or lactation. Diagnoses were established on the basis of clinical symptoms, serum thyroxine and TRAb, thyroid ultrasound, and orbital computed tomography. The TCR CDR3 was subjected to a first round of RT-PCR using the HTBI primer set and the Qiagen OneStep RT-PCR kit. Most expanded thyroid clonotypes (frequency above 0.001) were also detected in blood, suggesting blood repertoires may reflect thyroid immune responses. A 13 V-J signature model separated ophthalmopathy from stable hyperthyroidism, with approximately 87% sensitivity and around 84% specificity in cross-validation and 80%/75% in testing. In validation, progression to ophthalmopathy was predicted by the model with around 70% sensitivity and roughly 72% specificity, a median of approximately 6.5 months before onset. TCR V-J signatures able to tell the groups apart were searched for in a discovery cohort of 100 or so patients, of whom roughly 42 had Graves' ophthalmopathy and about 55 had stable Graves' hyperthyroidism. Prospective prediction of ophthalmopathy was tested in an independent validation cohort consisting of some 20 hyperthyroidism patients and some 17 patients who later progressed to ophthalmopathy. The 75 to 100 discovery patients were divided at random into training and test sets in a 7:3 ratio. Thyroid tissue and blood T-cell repertoires from several Graves' hyperthyroidism patients were also compared in the study. After blood sampling, hyperthyroidism patients were treated with methimazole at a starting dose of 30 mg daily, and ophthalmopathy patients were treated with high-dose intravenous methylprednisolone. Libraries were constructed in a second round of multiplex PCR, after which size selection and purification were performed. Paired-end sequencing of the libraries was performed with 100 bp reads on an Illumina HiSeq2000. SOAPnuke was used to process the raw data, throwing out any read that contained adapters or uncalled bases, had a mean Phred below 15, or lacked an exact constant-primer or identifier match. High-quality paired reads were merged using COPE v1.2.5, and each unique nucleotide sequence was defined as a clonotype. Clonotypes were aligned to IMGT TRBV, TRBD and TRBJ reference segments using MiTCR v1.1. Only V-J combinations with frequency above 0.0001, covering 99.2% of repertoires, were analysed. A TCS score was defined as the ratio between F50 (clonal expansion) and ExV (chaos), using BLOSUM62-based TCRdist between CDR3 peptides within each V-J. Welch's t-statistics and random forest reduced roughly 530 V-J features to roughly 13, which were used in a naive Bayes classifier (R e1071). No statistical method was used to fix the sample size in advance, and group allocation was not hidden from the investigators. According to the paper, TCR Vbeta CDR3 sequencing was carried out on approximately 140 peripheral blood samples, which came from approximately 43 ophthalmopathy, under 80 hyperthyroidism and approximately 17 progressor patients.

The clonotype was recovered from a woman aged 25-40 years with Graves disease. Donor details come from another sample of the same person, matched by shared clones. The chain uses TRBV30 and TRBJ2-7; TRBD2 agrees with 7 junctional bases. The specimen was peripheral blood mononuclear cells (PBMCs), collected at new diagnosis, from a patient treated with antithyroid drugs. The DNA reads as follows: TGTGCCTACATAGCGGGTGGCTACGAGCGGTACTTC. This encodes CAYIAGGYERYF.